Presented here are 11 T cell receptor beta chains from one specimen sequenced in a study of regulatory T cells in long-lasting Graves disease. Described time point: persistent/refractory GD, antithyroid drugs over 5 years with positive TRAb. PBMCs provided the RNA from which the TCR library was made. Combining iRepertoire HTBI primers with Arm-PCR of CDR3 regions, the authors built TCR beta libraries. Using its own MiXCR run on the multiplex PCR reads, TCRdb lists one record per CDR3 protein. Of approximately 690,000 distinct CDR3 sequences in the sample, around 30% were seen once. Here the sequenced sample was peripheral blood mononuclear cells (PBMCs), taken when the disease was refractory, from a patient treated with antithyroid drugs. These receptors came from a female donor with Graves disease.

The V call is TRBV12-3 or TRBV12-4, the J call TRBJ1-3; no definite D call. The CDR3 extends over 13 amino acids. Between the trimmed V and J ends, which lost 5 bases and 3 bases, there was a span of 8 bases. The CDR3 region has the DNA TGTGCCAGCAGTCCTACATTTGGAAACACCATATATTTT. Translated, it gives CASSPTFGNTIYF.

The genes are TRBV20-1 and TRBJ2-4; no firm D call. The CDR3 has 17 amino acids. Trimming stripped 0 bases from V and 0 bases from J, with 15 bases between. Germline CDR1 DFQATT, CDR2 SNEGSKA (reference sequence). The CDR3 spells CSARDRGFREAKNIQYF. CDR3 in DNA: TGCAGTGCTAGAGATCGAGGTTTTAGGGAAGCCAAAAACATTCAGTACTTC.

The rearrangement joins TRBV6-9 to TRBJ1-5, with D perhaps TRBD1 (5 bases). The CDR3 extends over 15 amino acids. V lost 4 bases, J lost 1 base, and 11 bases lay in between. Germline lookup yields CDR1 MNHGY and CDR2 SVAAGI. CDR3 amino acids: CASSSGGFSNQPQHF. The CDR3 DNA reads as TGTGCCAGCAGTTCGGGGGGATTCAGCAATCAGCCCCAGCATTTT.

The chain carries TRBV29-1 and TRBJ2-3, with TRBD1 matching over 11 bases. V lost 4 bases and J lost 4; bases outside the gene matches: 7. The CDR3 contains 15 residues. Germline CDR1 is SQVTM and CDR2 is ANQGSEA. CDR3 sequence reads: CSVVPGQGDSDTQYF. The DNA of the CDR3 is TGCAGCGTTGTGCCGGGACAGGGGGATTCAGATACGCAGTATTTT.

The chain employs TRBV2 and TRBJ2-5; 8 bases map to TRBD2. Germline lookup yields CDR1 SNHLY and CDR2 FYNNEI. Unmatched junction bases numbered 17, after V lost 5 bases and J lost 9 bases. The CDR3 runs to 16 residues. CDR3 coding DNA: TGTGCCAGCAGTTTCACCCTGCGGACTAGCCCCTCTGCCCAGTACTTC. It yields the protein CASSFTLRTSPSAQYF.

This clonotype was recorded a few times. J is TRBJ2-6 and V is TRBV15, with D perhaps TRBD1 (6 bases). Germline loops: CDR1 LNHNV, CDR2 YYDKDF (reference sequence). The ends were cut back, 4 bases at V and 4 bases at J, with 11 bases in the middle. This CDR3 is 15 amino acids long. The CDR3 loop reads CATSTTGTGANVLTF. The CDR3 DNA sequence: TGTGCCACCAGCACCACAGGGACCGGGGCCAACGTCCTGACTTTC.

The rearrangement joins TRBV28 to TRBJ1-4, with TRBD1 matching over 10 bases. V was pared by 2 bases and J by 3 bases, with 6 bases of the junction left unmatched. This CDR3 has 17 amino acids. Germline V gene sequence: CDR1 MDHEN, CDR2 SYDVKM. The CDR3 nucleotides are TGTGCCAGCAGTTTACCGGGACAGGGGACCTCTAATGAAAAACTGTTTTTT. Translated, it gives CASSLPGQGTSNEKLFF.

In this sample, this clonotype turned up many times. The chain is built from TRBV28 and TRBJ1-5; 10 bases fit TRBD1. This CDR3 is built from 15 residues. The ends lost 7 bases at V and 5 bases at J; junction bases unmatched: 8. CDR1 is MDHEN and CDR2 is SYDVKM in the germline V gene. The CDR3 DNA is TGTGCCAGCAATAGAGGGGACAGGGGCTATCAGCCCCAGCATTTT. Its protein is CASNRGDRGYQPQHF. Looking up the rest from reference TRBV28 and TRBJ1-5 gives the full variable domain: DVKVTQSSRYLVKRTGEKVFLECVQDMDHENMFWYRQDPGLGLRLIYFSYDVKMKEKGDIPEGYSVSREKKERFSLILESASTNQTSMYLCASNRGDRGYQPQHFGDGTRLSIL.

A remark on this clonotype: No conserved phenylalanine or tryptophan is present at the end of the CDR3, so a read error is the likely explanation. The CDR3 DNA follows: TGCAGCGTTGACGGGGTTATCGGCTATGGCTACACCTCC. This gives the protein CSVDGVIGYGYTS. The rearrangement joins TRBV29-1 to TRBJ1-2; D call uncertain. V was cut by 3 bases and J by 4 bases, with 12 bases left in between. This CDR3 contains 13 residues. CDR1 is SQVTM and CDR2 is ANQGSEA in the germline V gene.

This clonotype was detected a few times. The chain has TRBV2 and TRBJ1-1; D not certain. Trimming left V 6 bases short and J 0 bases short, with 14 bases between. Germline assignment: CDR1 SNHLY and CDR2 FYNNEI. This CDR3 is built from 15 residues. The CDR3 coding sequence is TGTGCCAGCAGGGCAGAGGGCGGGGTGAACACTGAAGCTTTCTTT. This gives the protein CASRAEGGVNTEAFF. Complete variable domain (other parts from reference TRBV2 and TRBJ1-1): EPEVTQTPSHQVTQMGQEVILRCVPISNHLYFYWYRQILGQKVEFLVSFYNNEISEKSEIFDDQFSVERPDGSNFTLKIRSTKLEDSAMYFCASRAEGGVNTEAFFGQGTRLTVV.

The chain combines TRBV29-1 with TRBJ1-1; D is undetermined. The CDR3 extends over 14 amino acids. V dropped 5 bases and J dropped 0 bases, with 13 bases sitting between them. CDR1 is SQVTM, CDR2 ANQGSEA, per germline. CDR3 nucleotides: TGCAGCGTTCACGCAGGAATTATGAACACTGAAGCTTTCTTT. Its translation: CSVHAGIMNTEAFF.